These T cell receptor beta chains were read from a single sample in a study of shared clonotypes between healthy human individuals. Clones were sequenced by immunoSEQ multiplex PCR, and TCRdb holds only the in-frame ones, with some missing. Of about 600,000 clones in the sample, around 78% were seen once. Sequenced: PBMCs. These receptors originate from a middle-aged woman in good health. Some clones in this sample may be carry-over from other donors' samples. The CDR3 runs from the conserved cysteine through the conserved F or W. The order of the fields is J gene, clone size, D gene, V gene, CDR3 DNA, CDR3 protein. D genes are given only for firm matches. Some rows have no size entry. The others give once, few or many, or a class for an expanded clone.

J: TRBJ1-2
size: .
D: .
V: TRBV6-1
DNA: TGTGCCAGCAGTGAACGTGGAAGAGAAAGTGGCTACACCTTC
CDR3: CASSERGRESGYTF

J: TRBJ1-5
size: few
D: .
V: TRBV2
DNA: TGTGCCAGCAGTGACAGCAATCAGCCCAAGCATTTT
CDR3: CASSDSNQPKHF

J: TRBJ1-2
size: .
D: .
V: TRBV6-5
DNA: TGTGCCAGCAGAATCGGGGCACCTACCTATGGCTACACCTTC
CDR3: CASRIGAPTYGYTF

J: TRBJ1-3
size: .
D: .
V: TRBV28
DNA: TGTGCCAGCATGGCGCAAAGCTCTGGAAACACCATATATTTT
CDR3: CASMAQSSGNTIYF

J: TRBJ1-1
size: .
D: .
V: TRBV4-3
DNA: TGCGCCAGCAGCCAATATGGTGGGCGGAATAATGAAGCTTTCTTT
CDR3: CASSQYGGRNNEAFF

J: TRBJ2-2
size: .
D: .
V: TRBV15
DNA: TGTGCCACCAGCAGAGTAACACTAGTGTGGAGCACCGGGGAGCTGTTTTTT
CDR3: CATSRVTLVWSTGELFF

J: TRBJ2-7
size: .
D: .
V: TRBV6-6
DNA: TGTGCCAGCAGCCCATCTTGGGGGCGGAACTCCTACGAGCAGTACTTC
CDR3: CASSPSWGRNSYEQYF

J: TRBJ1-6
size: .
D: .
V: TRBV6-5
DNA: TGTGCCAGCAGTTACGGGGGGCTAGGGTCACCCCTCCACTTT
CDR3: CASSYGGLGSPLHF

J: TRBJ2-7
size: .
D: TRBD2
V: TRBV13
DNA: TGTGCCAGCAGCTACCGGACTAGCCGAGGGGACGAGCAGTACTTC
CDR3: CASSYRTSRGDEQYF

J: TRBJ1-5
size: .
D: .
V: TRBV21-1
DNA: TGTGCCAGCAGCAAAGCTGGACAGGGGGGGCAGCCCCAGCATTTT
CDR3: CASSKAGQGGQPQHF

J: TRBJ2-5
size: .
D: TRBD2
V: TRBV5-6
DNA: TGTGCCAGCAGCTTAGGGACTACCCTGGGGGAGACCCAGTACTTC
CDR3: CASSLGTTLGETQYF

J: TRBJ1-1
size: .
D: .
V: TRBV27
DNA: TGTGCCAGCAGAGGGAAGGGCCCGAGCGCTTTCTTT
CDR3: CASRGKGPSAFF

J: TRBJ2-7
size: .
D: .
V: TRBV27
DNA: TGTGCCAGCAGTCCCCGGGGGACAGTGAACTACGAGCAGTACTTC
CDR3: CASSPRGTVNYEQYF

J: TRBJ1-2
size: few
D: TRBD1
V: TRBV28
DNA: TGTGCCAGCAGGCCAGGCGGGACAGGGCTAGGCTACACCTTC
CDR3: CASRPGGTGLGYTF

J: TRBJ2-3
size: .
D: .
V: TRBV7-3
DNA: TGTGCCAGCAGCTTAAGCTCCGAGGGGGATACGCAGTATTTT
CDR3: CASSLSSEGDTQYF

J: TRBJ2-3
size: .
D: .
V: TRBV5-1
DNA: TGCGCCAGCAGCTTGATCTCTAGTGCAGATACGCAGTATTTT
CDR3: CASSLISSADTQYF

J: TRBJ1-1
size: .
D: .
V: TRBV19
DNA: TGTGCCAGTAGTATACCGTCCCGGGTCCTTGAAGCTTTCTTT
CDR3: CASSIPSRVLEAFF

J: TRBJ2-5
size: .
D: .
V: TRBV29-1
DNA: TGCAGCGTTGAAAATTCACGGACCCAGTACTTC
CDR3: CSVENSRTQYF

J: TRBJ2-7
size: .
D: TRBD2
V: TRBV4-1
DNA: TGCGCCAGCAGCCAAGCGGGACTAGCGGGATCCGAGCAGTACTTC
CDR3: CASSQAGLAGSEQYF

J: TRBJ1-3
size: .
D: .
V: TRBV2
DNA: TGTGCCAGCAGTGCGGCCAGAACGACCTCTGGAAACACCATATATTTT
CDR3: CASSAARTTSGNTIYF

J: TRBJ1-2
size: .
D: .
V: TRBV6-1
DNA: TGTGCCAGCAGTTCATATACAGGGTTTGTCTATGGCTACACCTTC
CDR3: CASSSYTGFVYGYTF

J: TRBJ1-4
size: .
D: .
V: TRBV18
DNA: TGTGCCAGCTCACCAGGCCCTCGCAGCGCAACTAATGAAAAACTGTTTTTT
CDR3: CASSPGPRSATNEKLFF

J: TRBJ2-3
size: .
D: .
V: TRBV15
DNA: TGTGCCACCAGCAGAGGTGGGGGCTTCCTCCCTTCTAGCACAGATACGCAGTATTTT
CDR3: CATSRGGGFLPSSTDTQYF

J: TRBJ1-1
size: .
D: TRBD1
V: TRBV7-9
DNA: TGTGCCAGCAGCTTAGGGGGACAGGGTGAAGCTTTCTTT
CDR3: CASSLGGQGEAFF

J: TRBJ2-2
size: .
D: .
V: TRBV10-2
DNA: TGCGCCAGCAGTGTAGTGAATCTCGGGGAGCTGTTTTTT
CDR3: CASSVVNLGELFF